This T cell receptor (beta chain) came from a study of tumor-infiltrating lymphocytes in primary liver carcinoma. The source material, roughly 18-33 mg of unsorted bulk tissue, was used to co-extract RNA and DNA. Total RNA amounting to 500 ng was the source from which TCR beta cDNA was made with a constant-region primer. Libraries of TCR beta came from three nested multiplex PCR rounds with slightly modified ARM-PCR. The first two PCR rounds used TRBV1-TRBV30 primers with a Cbeta primer, roughly 10 cycles each. TCRdb analysed the multiplex PCR reads with MiXCR anew, one entry per CDR3 protein. The table lists over 75,000 distinct CDR3 sequences, 55% to 75% of them singletons. This clonotype has at least ten counts. V lost 3 bases to trimming and J lost 5 bases; unmatched junction nucleotides: 14. Germline CDR1 reads SGHDT; CDR2 reads YYEEEE. There are 16 residues in the CDR3.

The sequenced sample was tumor-adjacent normal liver tissue. The sequence derives from a man aged 40-55 years with primary liver carcinoma and hepatitis B virus infection. The chain uses TRBV5-6 and TRBJ2-7; TRBD2 agrees at 7 bases. The CDR3 DNA reads TGTGCCAGCAGCTGGTCTGGGGCTAGCGGATGGAACGAGCAGTACTTC. This translates into CASSWSGASGWNEQYF.